Presented here are 9 T cell receptor beta chains from one specimen sequenced in a study of blood T cell repertoires in COVID-19. The repertoire was sequenced with immunoSEQ multiplex PCR; TCRdb's copy has only in-frame clones and lacks some. This sample has 200,000 or so clones, with approximately 80% found just once. Material for sequencing was peripheral blood. These receptors were obtained from a human donor with acute or convalescent COVID-19. The donor label of this sample is uncertain.

The chain combines TRBV6-2 or TRBV6-3 with TRBJ2-1; 8 bases map to TRBD2. Looked up from germline, CDR1 is MNHEY and CDR2 is SVGEGT. This CDR3 is 12 amino acids long. V shed 5 bases, J shed 9 bases, and the junction held 3 bases outside the gene matches. The CDR3 coding sequence is TGTGCCAGCAGTCGGACTAGCAGTGAGCAGTTCTTC. It translates to CASSRTSSEQFF.

V is TRBV3-1 (or the pseudogene TRBV3-2) and J is TRBJ1-2; D is uncertain. V lost 4 bases and J 6 bases, leaving 18 bases between the germline ends. CDR1 is LGHDT, CDR2 YNNKEL, per germline (reference sequence). This CDR3 region has 15 residues. CDR3: CASSPSFTAGDGYTF. In DNA form, the CDR3 reads TGTGCCAGCAGCCCATCTTTTACCGCAGGTGATGGCTACACCTTC.

The gene calls are TRBV10-3 and TRBJ2-1, with 11 bases identical to TRBD2. V trimming: 8 bases; J trimming: 3 bases; junction bases outside the gene matches: 6. Germline CDR1 and CDR2: ENHRY and SYGVKD. This CDR3 comprises 15 residues. CDR3 DNA sequence: TGTGCCATCGGGAAGACTAGCGGGATCTACAATGAGCAGTTCTTC. Its protein product is CAIGKTSGIYNEQFF.

This clone appeared a single time. The chain is built from TRBV6-2 or TRBV6-3 and TRBJ2-7, with D perhaps being TRBD1 or TRBD2 (5 bases each). V lost 6 bases, J lost 1 base, and 13 bases lay in between. The CDR3 sequence is 14 residues long. Germline V gene data show CDR1 as MNHEY and CDR2 as SVGEGT. In nucleotides, the CDR3 is TGTGCCAGCAGCCCGGGGCGGCTGTCCTACGAGCAGTACTTC. This translates into CASSPGRLSYEQYF.

The CDR3: CASSDVGEANEKLFF. CDR3 sequence (DNA): TGTGCCAGCTCAGATGTCGGGGAGGCTAATGAAAAACTGTTTTTT. V is TRBV18 and J is TRBJ1-4, with D hard to call. Germline V lookup: CDR1 KGHSH, CDR2 LQKENI. There are 15 residues in the CDR3. V lost 5 bases, J lost 3 bases, and 13 bases lay in between.

J is TRBJ1-2 and V is TRBV5-1, with D uncertain. V dropped 5 bases and J dropped 5 bases, with 13 bases sitting between them. The germline V gene encodes CDR1 SGHRS and CDR2 YFSETQ. The CDR3 length is 13 residues. The DNA for the CDR3 is TGCGCCAGCAGTGGGCCCGATGGGTATGGCTACACCTTC. Residues: CASSGPDGYGYTF.

The V and J genes are TRBV29-1 and TRBJ2-2; tentative D call: TRBD1 (7 bases). V lost 6 bases to trimming and J lost 2 bases, with 13 bases between them. CDR3 length equals 14 residues. Germline assignment: CDR1 SQVTM and CDR2 ANQGSEA. CDR3 in DNA: TGCAGCGTCCGACAGGGACTTAACACCGGGGAGCTGTTTTTT. Translation: CSVRQGLNTGELFF.

The genes are TRBV18 and TRBJ2-5; D is uncertain. Germline lookup yields CDR1 KGHSH and CDR2 LQKENI. Deletions cut 7 bases from V and 4 bases from J, with 13 bases between. This CDR3 has 13 amino acids. CDR3 sequence reads: CASFPKAGETQYF. In DNA, the CDR3 is TGTGCCAGCTTCCCCAAGGCAGGAGAGACCCAGTACTTC.

The genes are TRBV6-1 and TRBJ2-5; 10 positions agree with TRBD2. V lost 4 bases to trimming and J lost 2 bases; unmatched junction nucleotides: 13. Germline V CDR1 and CDR2: MNHNS, SASEGT. The CDR3 spans 18 residues. The CDR3 DNA is TGTGCCAGCAGTGGAGTTATCCGACTAGCGGGCCTTCAAGAGACCCAGTACTTC. Encoded protein: CASSGVIRLAGLQETQYF.